Described below is a single T cell receptor beta chain sequence and its context. Libraries were prepared by immunoSEQ multiplex PCR; TCRdb keeps only in-frame clonotypes and omits some of them. Among about 140,000 clones listed, 78% were seen once. This entry comes from a study of blood T cell repertoires in COVID-19. CDR1 and CDR2 (germline): SGHDN, FVKESK. V was clipped by 9 bases and J by 2 bases; unmatched bases: 12. The CDR3 spans 15 residues. The receptor's source is a woman aged 55-70 years with acute or convalescent COVID-19. What was sequenced was peripheral blood. This rearrangement joins TRBV14 to TRBJ2-7, with 8 positions matching TRBD2. DNA of the CDR3: TGTGCCAGAAACCACTTGGGGACTAGTCCCTACGAGCAGTACTTC. It specifies CARNHLGTSPYEQYF.